These 32 T cell receptor beta chains were all obtained from the same sample, sequenced in a study of blood T cell repertoires in COVID-19. Repertoires were generated with immunoSEQ multiplex PCR, while TCRdb's copy carries only in-frame clones and drops some. The table includes 200,000 to 250,000 clones, 80% to 85% detected once. Material for sequencing was peripheral blood. Every receptor here comes from a woman of 80 years or more with COVID-19, enrolled during active disease.

Only one count was recorded for this clone. The chain couples TRBV14 to TRBJ1-2, with D possibly being TRBD1 (6 bases). Germline CDR1 is SGHDN and CDR2 is FVKESK. CDR3 length equals 13 residues. V dropped 5 bases and J dropped 4 bases, with 11 bases sitting between them. The CDR3 nucleotides read TGTGCCAGCAGCAAACAGGGTTCCTATGGCTACACCTTC. This sequence encodes CASSKQGSYGYTF.

This sequence joins TRBV10-2 and TRBJ2-2; tentative D call: TRBD2 (6 bases). CDR1 is WSHSY and CDR2 is SAAADI in the germline V gene. CDR3 size: 15 residues. V shed 0 bases and J shed 5 bases, with 10 bases lying between them. The CDR3 spells CASSESPRGTGELFF. The CDR3 DNA is TGCGCCAGCAGTGAGTCTCCCCGGGGGACCGGGGAGCTGTTTTTT.

The chain links TRBV18 to TRBJ1-5; weak D call: TRBD1 (5 bases). CDR1 and CDR2 from the germline V gene are KGHSH and LQKENI. The CDR3 totals 16 residues. V lost 6 bases, J lost 3 bases, and 18 bases lay in between. The CDR3 DNA reads as TGTGCCAGCTCTCCAACAGGTGACACCGCCAATCAGCCCCAGCATTTT. It translates to CASSPTGDTANQPQHF. Based on the CDR3 plus reference TRBV18 and TRBJ1-5, the full variable domain is NAGVMQNPRHLVRRRGQEARLRCSPMKGHSHVYWYRQLPEEGLKFMVYLQKENIIDESGMPKERFSAEFPKEGPSILRIQQVVRGDSAAYFCASSPTGDTANQPQHFGDGTRLSIL.

V is TRBV10-3 and J is TRBJ1-1; tentative D call: TRBD1 (5 bases). Looked up from germline, CDR1 is ENHRY and CDR2 is SYGVKD. CDR3 length equals 13 residues. Trimming shortened V by 5 bases and J by 4 bases, and 11 bases separated the two germline ends. CDR3 sequence reads: CAISLGTPTEAFF. CDR3 nucleotides: TGTGCCATCAGTTTAGGGACTCCCACTGAAGCTTTCTTT.

The chain carries TRBV27 and TRBJ2-1; D unclear. The V gene lost 3 bases and the J gene lost 4 bases, with 16 bases spanning the gap. CDR3 length equals 16 residues. The germline CDR1 and CDR2 sequences are MNHEY and SMNVEV (reference sequence). The CDR3 nucleotides read TGTGCCAGCAGTTTTGATCAGGCCACCTTTTACAATGAGCAGTTCTTC. Translated: CASSFDQATFYNEQFF.

The rearrangement uses TRBV18 and TRBJ1-5; no firm D call. CDR3 length: 16 amino acids. V was pared by 1 base and J by 2 bases, with 12 bases between. CDR1 and CDR2 (germline): KGHSH, LQKENI. CDR3: CASSPRIGEGNQPQHF. DNA for the CDR3: TGTGCCAGCTCACCACGGATCGGGGAGGGCAATCAGCCCCAGCATTTT.

The V and J genes are TRBV11-2 and TRBJ1-5; D ambiguous. From germline, CDR1 is SGHAT and CDR2 FQNNGV. The CDR3 is made up of 13 amino acids. The V end lost 0 bases, the J end lost 7 bases, and 7 bases lay between the germline ends. This chain's CDR3 is CASSLDLVQPQHF. The CDR3, as DNA: TGTGCCAGCAGCTTAGATCTAGTACAGCCCCAGCATTTT.

This chain joins TRBV14 and TRBJ1-2; weak D call: TRBD1 (6 bases). The V end lost 1 base, the J end lost 4 bases, and 13 bases lay between the germline ends. The CDR3 spans 15 residues. Germline V gene data show CDR1 as SGHDN and CDR2 as FVKESK. CDR3 amino acids: CASSQGRGKGYGYTF. CDR3 nucleotides: TGTGCCAGCAGCCAAGGCAGGGGCAAAGGCTATGGCTACACCTTC.

The J gene is TRBJ1-3, the V gene TRBV5-8; TRBD1 agrees at 7 bases. Trimming cost V 0 bases and J 4 bases; bases outside gene matches: 4. This CDR3 is built from 15 residues. Germline CDR1 reads SGHTS; CDR2 reads YDEGEE. The CDR3 is CASSLEVQGGNTIYF. The CDR3 DNA follows: TGTGCCAGCAGCTTGGAGGTACAGGGGGGAAACACCATATATTTT. The entire variable domain, with the rest obtained from reference TRBV5-8 and TRBJ1-3, is as follows: EAGVTQSPTHLIKTRGQQATLRCSPISGHTSVYWYQQALGLGLQFLLWYDEGEERNRGNFPPRFSGRQFPNYSSELNVNALELEDSALYLCASSLEVQGGNTIYFGEGSWLTVV.

The chain has TRBV6-6 and TRBJ1-1; D is possibly TRBD1 (6 bases). This CDR3 has 16 amino acids. Trimming took 7 bases from V and 0 from J, leaving 18 bases between them. Looked up from germline, CDR1 is MNHNY and CDR2 is SVGAGI (reference sequence). Here the CDR3 reads CASTQGGVPMNTEAFF. The CDR3 DNA reads TGTGCCAGCACCCAAGGGGGTGTGCCCATGAACACTGAAGCTTTCTTT.

V is TRBV10-3 and J is TRBJ2-7; the D gene is possibly TRBD2 (5 bases). Germline V gene data show CDR1 as ENHRY and CDR2 as SYGVKD. CDR3 length: 13 residues. Deletions cut 8 bases from V and 6 bases from J, with 17 bases between. Here the CDR3 reads CAIREDLESEQYF. The DNA for the CDR3 is TGTGCCATCCGGGAAGATTTAGAGTCCGAGCAGTACTTC.

This clone has more than one count but fewer than ten. V is TRBV20-1 and J is TRBJ2-3; D gene unclear. The germline V gene encodes CDR1 DFQATT and CDR2 SNEGSKA (reference sequence). Trimming stripped 3 bases from V and 0 bases from J, with 10 bases between. The CDR3 totals 14 residues. CDR3 residues: CSASHGLSTDTQYF. The CDR3 nucleotides are TGCAGTGCTAGTCACGGGTTGAGCACAGATACGCAGTATTTT.

The gene calls are TRBV23-1 and TRBJ1-5; perhaps TRBD1 as D (5 bases). TRBV23-1 is an ORF; its function is uncertain. The CDR3 totals 16 residues. V lost 4 bases and J 8 bases, leaving 21 bases between the germline ends. The CDR3 loop reads CASSRPNRGRRKPQHF. DNA for the CDR3: TGCGCCAGCAGTCGACCGAATAGGGGAAGGAGAAAGCCCCAGCATTTT.

The V call is TRBV12-3 or TRBV12-4, the J call TRBJ1-1; TRBD1 might be the D (6 bases). This CDR3 is built from 13 residues. V was trimmed by 6 bases and J by 8 bases, leaving 16 bases between them. The CDR3 DNA reads as TGTGCCAGCAGCCTCCTACAGGGAGGGGAAGCTTTCTTT. Translating gives CASSLLQGGEAFF.

J is TRBJ1-1 and V is TRBV10-3; TRBD1 aligns across 7 bases. CDR3 length: 15 residues. Germline-derived CDR1 and CDR2 are ENHRY and SYGVKD. Trimming took 10 bases from V and 0 from J; bases not matched to a gene: 11. The CDR3 region has the DNA TGTGCCACCAAAGGGACCGACAGGGTGAACACTGAAGCTTTCTTT. This sequence encodes CATKGTDRVNTEAFF.

The CDR3 DNA reads as TGCAGCGTTGGGGCAGGGGGCTACAATGAGCAGTTCTTC. Translating it yields CSVGAGGYNEQFF. The chain links TRBV29-1 to TRBJ2-1; 7 positions match TRBD1. The CDR3 has 13 residues. Unmatched junction bases numbered 3, after V lost 4 bases and J lost 3 bases. CDR1 is SQVTM, CDR2 ANQGSEA, per germline.

In this sample, this clone turned up once. V gene TRBV15 combines with J gene TRBJ1-5; 11 positions match TRBD1. With 1 base clipped from V and 6 bases from J, the junction kept 2 bases outside the gene matches. Germline V gives CDR1 LNHNV, CDR2 YYDKDF (reference sequence). This CDR3 contains 15 residues. The CDR3 sequence is CATSRAGTGGQPQHF. The CDR3, as DNA: TGTGCCACCAGCAGAGCGGGGACAGGGGGTCAGCCCCAGCATTTT.

The V and J genes are TRBV7-9 and TRBJ2-5; 13 bases are shared with TRBD2. The germline gives CDR1 SEHNR, CDR2 FQNEAQ (reference sequence). Trimming removed 4 bases from V and 5 bases from J; junction bases left unmatched: 7. The length of the CDR3 is 16 residues. In DNA form, the CDR3 reads TGTGCCAGCAGCTCGGGACTAGCGGGAATGGGGGAGACCCAGTACTTC. Translated: CASSSGLAGMGETQYF.

The chain links TRBV19 to TRBJ1-2; 10 bases are a match to TRBD1. The CDR3 extends over 14 amino acids. V lost 7 bases to trimming and J lost 7 bases; unmatched junction nucleotides: 9. Germline V lookup: CDR1 LNHDA, CDR2 SQIVND (reference sequence). This chain's CDR3 is CASNGPGQGFGYTF. In DNA, the CDR3 is TGTGCCAGTAACGGACCGGGACAGGGGTTTGGCTACACCTTC.

CDR3 nucleotide sequence: TGTGCCAGCAGGGGCCCTTTCAATCAGCCCCAGCATTTT. Translation gives CASRGPFNQPQHF. The chain couples TRBV28 to TRBJ1-5; D is undetermined. The V end was cut by 6 bases, the J end by 3 bases, with 9 bases between. The CDR3 is 13 amino acids. Looked up from germline, CDR1 is MDHEN and CDR2 is SYDVKM.

For the CDR3, the DNA is TGTGCCAGCTCACCAGCGGGGAGTTGGTCCTACAATGAGCAGTTCTTC. Translating gives CASSPAGSWSYNEQFF. This sequence joins TRBV18 and TRBJ2-1, with a possible D match to TRBD2 (6 bases). The V and J ends lost 2 bases and 1 base respectively, with 12 bases between them. This CDR3 is 16 amino acids long. Per germline, CDR1 KGHSH and CDR2 LQKENI.

The CDR3 DNA follows: TGCGCCAGCAGCTTGACCGGGATGGGGAATGAGCAGTTCTTC. Encoded protein: CASSLTGMGNEQFF. V and J are TRBV5-1 and TRBJ2-1, with D maybe TRBD2 (5 bases). The germline CDR1 and CDR2 sequences are SGHRS and YFSETQ. V was trimmed by 1 base and J by 7 bases, leaving 12 bases between them. The CDR3 is 14 residues long.

The chain couples TRBV2 to TRBJ2-1; 12 bases agree with TRBD2. From germline, CDR1 is SNHLY and CDR2 FYNNEI. CDR3 length: 18 amino acids. The V and J ends lost 5 bases and 8 bases, in that order; junction bases with no gene match: 16. The CDR3 DNA sequence: TGTGCCAGCAGTACCGGGACTAGCGGGCCAGGGGGACGCGATGAGCAGTTCTTC. Translating it yields CASSTGTSGPGGRDEQFF.

CDR3 DNA sequence: TGTGCCAGCAGCTTAGATGGGACAGGGGACTCATCCTACGAGCAGTACTTC. Its protein is CASSLDGTGDSSYEQYF. J is TRBJ2-7 and V is TRBV7-3; TRBD1 matches at 10 bases. CDR1 and CDR2 (germline): SGHTA, FQGTGA. The CDR3 consists of 17 residues. The V gene end was trimmed by 2 bases and the J gene end by 1 base; junction bases not matched to a gene: 8.

V usage is TRBV27 and J usage is TRBJ2-1; D possibly corresponds to TRBD1 (6 bases). CDR1 MNHEY and CDR2 SMNVEV come from the germline V gene (reference sequence). The V end lost 2 bases, the J end lost 3 bases, and 11 bases lay between the germline ends. The CDR3 has 15 residues. The CDR3 region has the DNA TGTGCCAGCAGTTTAGAGGGGGTGGGCTACAATGAGCAGTTCTTC. Its protein product is CASSLEGVGYNEQFF.

CDR3 bases: TGTGCCAGCAGTCTACCGGGACTAGCGTCCCATACGCAGTATTTT. Translating it yields CASSLPGLASHTQYF. The chain combines TRBV6-2 or TRBV6-3 with TRBJ2-3; 10 bases fit TRBD2. J gave up 7 bases and V 5 bases, and 9 bases lay outside the gene matches. Germline CDR1 is MNHEY and CDR2 is SVGEGT. The CDR3 consists of 15 residues.

The chain employs TRBV27 and TRBJ1-5, with D perhaps TRBD1 (6 bases). The V and J ends lost 5 bases and 1 base respectively, with 18 bases between them. Germline CDR1 MNHEY, CDR2 SMNVEV (reference sequence). The CDR3 sequence is 17 residues long. The CDR3 reads CASSPIRGGMSNQPQHF. Written as DNA, the CDR3 is TGTGCCAGCAGTCCCATTAGGGGGGGTATGAGCAATCAGCCCCAGCATTTT.

This chain links TRBV3-1 (or the pseudogene TRBV3-2) with TRBJ1-6, with 8 bases matching TRBD1. CDR3 size: 14 residues. Unmatched junction bases numbered 5, after V lost 6 bases and J lost 7 bases. Germline assignment: CDR1 LGHDT and CDR2 YNNKEL (reference sequence). The CDR3 bases are TGTGCCAGCAGTTTCGGACAGGGAAATTCACCCCTCCACTTT. It is translated as CASSFGQGNSPLHF.

The DNA for the CDR3 is TGTGCCAGCAGCCAAGTTGCGATTCGCAGCACAGATACGCAGTATTTT. This encodes CASSQVAIRSTDTQYF. The chain uses TRBV3-1 (or the pseudogene TRBV3-2) and TRBJ2-3, with D unresolved. V was pared by 1 base and J by 0 bases, with 11 bases between. Germline CDR1 LGHDT, CDR2 YNNKEL (reference sequence). The CDR3 covers 16 residues.

V is TRBV30 and J is TRBJ1-2, with 7 bases matching TRBD1. V trimming: 1 base; J trimming: 9 bases; junction bases outside the gene matches: 2. Germline loops: CDR1 GTSNPN, CDR2 SVGIG (reference sequence). The CDR3 loop spans 11 amino acids. CDR3 sequence reads: CAWSDRGSYTF. The DNA of the CDR3 is TGTGCCTGGAGTGACAGGGGAAGCTACACCTTC.

V usage is TRBV7-2 and J usage is TRBJ2-7; 8 nucleotides agree with TRBD2. Trimming at V came to 1 base and at J to 7 bases, leaving 9 bases not matched to a gene. CDR1 is SGHTA and CDR2 is FQGNSA in the germline V gene. The CDR3 extends over 15 amino acids. CDR3 sequence reads: CASSLDSGGSREQYF. CDR3 bases: TGTGCCAGCAGCTTAGACAGCGGGGGTTCTCGGGAGCAGTACTTC. The entire variable domain, with the rest obtained from reference TRBV7-2 and TRBJ2-7, is as follows: GAGVSQSPSNKVTEKGKDVELRCDPISGHTALYWYRQSLGQGLEFLIYFQGNSAPDKSGLPSDRFSAERTGGSVSTLTIQRTQQEDSAVYLCASSLDSGGSREQYFGPGTRLTVT.

The sample holds many counts of this clone. This chain links TRBV5-1 with TRBJ1-4, with D possibly matching TRBD1 (5 bases). Germline V gene data show CDR1 as SGHRS and CDR2 as YFSETQ. V gave up 4 bases and J gave up 7 bases, with 23 bases separating them. This CDR3 region has 17 residues. CDR3 region: CASSPSQGGSMGEKLFF. CDR3 bases: TGCGCCAGCAGCCCTTCTCAGGGCGGAAGTATGGGTGAAAAACTGTTTTTT.